This TCR beta chain emerged from a study of CD4 T cells in relation to SARS-CoV-2 and coronaviruses. Whole-study findings and limits: Pre-pandemic and post-infection samples never came from the same donor.

The CDR3 spans 14 residues. Germline assignment: CDR1 MNHEY and CDR2 SMNVEV (reference sequence). V lost 5 bases, J lost 2 bases, and 12 bases lay in between. CD4+ T cells from unexposed donors were obtained before the COVID-19 pandemic (2011-2018). Isolation of CD4+ T cells took place after about 10 days in culture. The table came from immunoSEQ multiplex PCR; TCRdb's copy has only in-frame clones and leaves some out. The table records approximately 20,000 clones, 76% of them present only once. About this clone: Its matching antigen is unknown.

The TCR was taken from a human donor in good health. The V gene is TRBV27, the J gene TRBJ1-1; no definite D call. What was sequenced was CD4+ T cells from PBMCs, cultured in vitro. The CDR3 sequence is CASSQTGVNTEAFF. CDR3 coding DNA: TGTGCCAGCAGTCAGACGGGTGTAAACACTGAAGCTTTCTTT.